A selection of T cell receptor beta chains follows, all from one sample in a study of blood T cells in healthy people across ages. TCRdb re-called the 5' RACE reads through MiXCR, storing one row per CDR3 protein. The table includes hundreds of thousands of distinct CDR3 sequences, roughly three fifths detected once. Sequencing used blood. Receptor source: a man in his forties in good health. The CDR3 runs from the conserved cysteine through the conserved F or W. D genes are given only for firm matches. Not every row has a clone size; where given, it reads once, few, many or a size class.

cdr3_nt: TGCAGTGCTAACAAGGGGTATCAGCCCCAGCATTTT
cdr3_aa: CSANKGYQPQHF
clone_size: .
j_call: TRBJ1-5
d_call: .
v_call: TRBV20-1

cdr3_nt: TGCAGCGTTCAAGACGGGGGGACCTTTAGCTCCTACGAGCAGTACTTC
cdr3_aa: CSVQDGGTFSSYEQYF
clone_size: few
j_call: TRBJ2-7
d_call: TRBD2
v_call: TRBV29-1

cdr3_nt: TGCGCCAGCAGGTTCGCCCTGAGCACAGATACGCAGTATTTT
cdr3_aa: CASRFALSTDTQYF
clone_size: .
j_call: TRBJ2-3
d_call: .
v_call: TRBV5-1

cdr3_nt: TGTGCCAGCAGCCTGTGGGGGGAAAACTATGGCTACACCTTC
cdr3_aa: CASSLWGENYGYTF
clone_size: .
j_call: TRBJ1-2
d_call: .
v_call: TRBV28

cdr3_nt: TGTGCCAGCAGCCAATTTTCCACAGGGGGTCTTTCACCCCTCCACTTT
cdr3_aa: CASSQFSTGGLSPLHF
clone_size: .
j_call: TRBJ1-6
d_call: TRBD1
v_call: TRBV3-1

cdr3_nt: TGTGCCAGCAGCTTAGTAGGCCAGGGGGATGAGCAGTTCTTC
cdr3_aa: CASSLVGQGDEQFF
clone_size: .
j_call: TRBJ2-1
d_call: TRBD1
v_call: TRBV13

cdr3_nt: TGTGCCAGCAGCCGAATGGACAGAGAAATTAACACTGAAGCTTTCTTT
cdr3_aa: CASSRMDREINTEAFF
clone_size: .
j_call: TRBJ1-1
d_call: .
v_call: TRBV3-1

cdr3_nt: TGCAGCGTTGGAACTACAGGGTGGGATACGCAGTATTTT
cdr3_aa: CSVGTTGWDTQYF
clone_size: few
j_call: TRBJ2-3
d_call: .
v_call: TRBV29-1

cdr3_nt: TGCGCCAGCAGCTTGGGCCAGGGGGTTGGGGCCAACGTCCTGACTTTC
cdr3_aa: CASSLGQGVGANVLTF
clone_size: once
j_call: TRBJ2-6
d_call: TRBD1
v_call: TRBV5-1

cdr3_nt: TGTGCCAGCAGCACCCGGGACAGGGAAGAGGCCCAGTACTTC
cdr3_aa: CASSTRDREEAQYF
clone_size: .
j_call: TRBJ2-5
d_call: TRBD1
v_call: TRBV7-8

cdr3_nt: TGTGCCAGCAGTTACTCGCTTTCATTGTCACCCCAGTACTTC
cdr3_aa: CASSYSLSLSPQYF
clone_size: .
j_call: TRBJ2-5
d_call: .
v_call: TRBV6-5

cdr3_nt: TGCAGTGCTAGAGAGGACAGGCTACCCCCGGGCTCCTATAATTCACCCCTCCACTTT
cdr3_aa: CSAREDRLPPGSYNSPLHF
clone_size: .
j_call: TRBJ1-6
d_call: TRBD1
v_call: TRBV20-1

cdr3_nt: TGTGCCAGCAACTCAGAGGGACTCGAGCAGTACTTC
cdr3_aa: CASNSEGLEQYF
clone_size: .
j_call: TRBJ2-7
d_call: .
v_call: TRBV6-6